These 26 T cell receptor beta chains were all obtained from the same sample, sequenced in a study of cytomegalovirus exposure and HLA in healthy donors. PCR employed 60 Vbeta and 13 Jbeta primers. Sequencing used immunoSEQ multiplex PCR; TCRdb keeps in-frame clones, though not all of them. Altogether about 180,000 clones are present, 80% being singletons, with the ten largest covering 1.3% to 1.5%. The material sequenced was PBMCs. Receptors were obtained from a girl aged 5-17 years in good health and CMV-seropositive.

The chain uses TRBV5-5 and TRBJ1-2, with D hard to call. This CDR3 region has 15 residues. CDR1 and CDR2 (germline): SGHKS, YYEKEE (reference sequence). V was pared by 2 bases and J by 2 bases, with 13 bases between. The CDR3 nucleotides read TGTGCCAGCAGCTTTCTAAGCACAGTCAACTATGGCTACACCTTC. This sequence encodes CASSFLSTVNYGYTF.

The CDR3 DNA is TGTGCCAGCAGTGATTTCCCCCCGTTGTGGAACACTGAAGCTTTCTTT. Translation gives CASSDFPPLWNTEAFF. The genes are TRBV6-4 and TRBJ1-1; D unresolved. The CDR3 has 16 residues. Trimming removed 3 bases at V and 1 base at J, with 15 bases between. Germline V CDR1 and CDR2: MRHNA, SNTAGT.

This chain links TRBV19 with TRBJ1-1, with no clear D. CDR1 is LNHDA and CDR2 is SQIVND in the germline V gene (reference sequence). Trimming left V 2 bases short and J 0 bases short, with 7 bases between. This CDR3 has 14 amino acids. The chain's CDR3 is CASSIRGVNTEAFF. The CDR3 DNA sequence: TGTGCCAGTAGTATACGGGGAGTGAACACTGAAGCTTTCTTT.

This clone was detected once. The chain recombines TRBV25-1 with TRBJ2-7, with D tentatively TRBD1 (6 bases). The germline CDR1 and CDR2 sequences are MGHDK and SYGVNS. The CDR3 runs to 15 residues. Deletions cut 1 base from V and 2 bases from J, with 12 bases between. The CDR3: CASSELGQGTYEQYF. In DNA form, the CDR3 reads TGTGCCAGCAGTGAATTAGGGCAGGGGACCTACGAGCAGTACTTC.

V usage is TRBV7-2 and J usage is TRBJ2-1, with 9 positions matching TRBD2. The CDR3 runs 15 residues. Germline V gives CDR1 SGHTA, CDR2 FQGNSA. Trimming at V came to 2 bases and at J to 8 bases, leaving 7 bases not matched to a gene. DNA of the CDR3: TGTGCCAGCAGCTTAACTACTAGCGGGTCTTATGAGCAGTTCTTC. Its protein product is CASSLTTSGSYEQFF.

This clone was seen only a few times. The chain uses TRBV7-2 and TRBJ1-2; TRBD1 matches at 7 bases. The CDR3 covers 12 residues. The junction had 3 bases not matched to a gene; V was cut back by 7 bases and J by 4 bases. CDR1 is SGHTA and CDR2 is FQGNSA in the germline V gene. CDR3 nucleotides: TGTGCCAGCACCGGGACAGCCTATGGCTACACCTTC. It translates to CASTGTAYGYTF. Full variable domain (rest looked up from reference TRBV7-2 and TRBJ1-2): GAGVSQSPSNKVTEKGKDVELRCDPISGHTALYWYRQSLGQGLEFLIYFQGNSAPDKSGLPSDRFSAERTGGSVSTLTIQRTQQEDSAVYLCASTGTAYGYTFGSGTRLTVV.

J is TRBJ1-2 and V is TRBV5-1; no clear D. Germline V CDR1 and CDR2: SGHRS, YFSETQ. Between the trimmed V and J ends, which lost 2 bases and 3 bases, there was a span of 11 bases. The CDR3 covers 14 residues. The CDR3 DNA reads as TGCGCCAGCAGCTTCGAGGGATTGGACTATGGCTACACCTTC. Protein: CASSFEGLDYGYTF.

This chain connects TRBV2 to TRBJ2-1, with a possible D match to TRBD2 (5 bases). V was shortened by 6 bases and J by 14 bases, with 14 bases between the two germline ends. This CDR3 comprises 11 residues. Germline V gene sequence: CDR1 SNHLY, CDR2 FYNNEI. The CDR3 region has the DNA TGTGCCAGCAGCGTGGGTGGGAGCGAGTTCTTC. Translated, it gives CASSVGGSEFF.

This clone was counted once. CDR3 amino acids: CASSQILTGQTNYGYTF. The CDR3 DNA is TGTGCCAGCAGCCAAATTCTGACGGGACAGACTAACTATGGCTACACCTTC. This sequence joins TRBV4-2 and TRBJ1-2, with TRBD1 matching 7 bases. Per the germline V gene, CDR1 is LGHNA and CDR2 is YNFKEQ. V shed 2 bases and J 0 bases; nucleotides not matched to a gene: 9. The CDR3 length is 17 residues.

The CDR3 sequence is CASSGYREAFF. CDR3 coding DNA: TGTGCCAGCAGTGGCTACAGGGAAGCTTTCTTT. The genes are TRBV25-1 and TRBJ1-1; TRBD1 might be the D (5 bases). Per germline, CDR1 MGHDK and CDR2 SYGVNS. The CDR3 covers 11 residues. V was pared by 4 bases and J by 8 bases, with 8 bases between.

This clone was picked up one time. The rearrangement links TRBV15 to TRBJ2-5; 10 bases map to TRBD2. Looked up from germline, CDR1 is LNHNV and CDR2 is YYDKDF (reference sequence). The ends lost 5 bases at V and 5 bases at J; junction bases unmatched: 11. This CDR3 has 16 amino acids. CDR3 protein: CATSPRTSGGRETQYF. In DNA form, the CDR3 reads TGTGCCACCAGCCCGCGGACTAGCGGAGGGCGGGAGACCCAGTACTTC.

This clone was found a few times. This chain connects TRBV7-2 to TRBJ2-5; 7 nucleotides agree with TRBD2. This CDR3 is built from 14 residues. Looked up from germline, CDR1 is SGHTA and CDR2 is FQGNSA. V dropped 7 bases and J dropped 5; count of bases not matched to a gene: 10. The DNA for the CDR3 is TGTGCCAGCATACTTCAGGGAGGGAGGGAGACCCAGTACTTC. It translates to CASILQGGRETQYF.

This chain uses TRBV5-5 with TRBJ2-1; TRBD1 matches at 7 bases. With 0 bases clipped from V and 3 bases from J, the junction kept 3 bases outside the gene matches. In germline, CDR1 is SGHKS, CDR2 YYEKEE (reference sequence). The CDR3 totals 15 residues. As DNA, the CDR3 is TGTGCCAGCAGCTTGGGGCCAGGGGGCTACAATGAGCAGTTCTTC. This gives the protein CASSLGPGGYNEQFF.

V is TRBV5-1 and J is TRBJ1-4; D is perhaps TRBD1 (5 bases). The V end lost 4 bases, the J end lost 8 bases, and 18 bases lay between the germline ends. CDR1 SGHRS and CDR2 YFSETQ come from the germline V gene. This CDR3 contains 15 residues. In DNA form, the CDR3 reads TGCGCCAGCAGCCCACAGGATACCAAAGGAGAAAAACTGTTTTTT. Encoded protein: CASSPQDTKGEKLFF.

The count of this clone is one. V and J are TRBV14 and TRBJ2-1, with 7 bases identical to TRBD2. Germline CDR1 and CDR2: SGHDN and FVKESK. Trimming took 5 bases from V and 2 from J; bases not matched to a gene: 6. This CDR3 region has 15 residues. The CDR3 spells CASSWWAGAYNEQFF. CDR3 DNA sequence: TGTGCCAGCAGCTGGTGGGCGGGAGCCTACAATGAGCAGTTCTTC.

The table lists this clone with a few counts. CDR3 sequence (DNA): TGTGCCAGCAGTGAGAGTCCACGACTCACAGATACGCAGTATTTT. Its translation: CASSESPRLTDTQYF. The chain uses TRBV25-1 and TRBJ2-3, with D uncertain. CDR1 and CDR2 from the germline V gene are MGHDK and SYGVNS. CDR3 length: 15 amino acids. Trimming shortened V by 3 bases and J by 2 bases, and 12 bases separated the two germline ends.

The CDR3 DNA reads as TGCGCCAGCAGCTTGGGAGGGAGTGGTTACGAGCAGTACTTC. Its translation is CASSLGGSGYEQYF. The J gene is TRBJ2-7, the V gene TRBV5-1; D may be TRBD2 (5 bases). The length of the CDR3 is 14 residues. Trimming removed 0 bases from V and 4 bases from J, with 11 bases in between. The V gene's germline CDR1 is SGHRS and CDR2 YFSETQ.

The CDR3 protein is CASSQLGQVFTDTQYF. The CDR3 DNA is TGTGCCAGCAGCCAACTAGGACAGGTCTTCACAGATACGCAGTATTTT. This chain connects TRBV4-2 to TRBJ2-3; 7 nucleotides agree with TRBD1. With 2 bases clipped from V and 2 bases from J, the junction kept 7 bases outside the gene matches. CDR3 length: 16 amino acids. Germline V lookup: CDR1 LGHNA, CDR2 YNFKEQ.

The J gene is TRBJ2-3, the V gene TRBV6-1, with D tentatively TRBD2 (6 bases). This CDR3 contains 14 residues. Between the trimmed V and J ends, which lost 1 base and 3 bases, there was a span of 8 bases. Germline lookup yields CDR1 MNHNS and CDR2 SASEGT. The CDR3 loop is CASSEGLVTDTQYF. CDR3 sequence (DNA): TGTGCCAGCAGTGAAGGACTAGTTACAGATACGCAGTATTTT.

The count of this clone is one. The rearrangement uses TRBV27 and TRBJ2-1, with TRBD2 identical over 8 bases. CDR3 length equals 15 residues. Germline CDR1 and CDR2: MNHEY and SMNVEV (reference sequence). V was clipped by 9 bases and J by 7 bases; unmatched bases: 14. Here the CDR3 reads CASSREGGTGNEQFF. In DNA, the CDR3 is TGTGCCAGTTCCCGGGAGGGCGGGACGGGAAATGAGCAGTTCTTC.

This chain uses TRBV6-1 with TRBJ2-7, with no clear D. There are 11 residues in the CDR3. The V gene lost 2 bases and the J gene lost 3 bases, with 2 bases spanning the gap. Germline values: CDR1 MNHNS, CDR2 SASEGT. The CDR3 protein is CASSEYYEQYF. The CDR3, as DNA: TGTGCCAGCAGTGAATACTACGAGCAGTACTTC.

The rearrangement links TRBV11-2 to TRBJ2-3; weak D call: TRBD2 (6 bases). The CDR3 loop spans 13 amino acids. Germline CDR1 is SGHAT and CDR2 is FQNNGV. V lost 1 base to trimming and J lost 5 bases, with 7 bases between them. CDR3 DNA: TGTGCCAGCAGCTTAGGTAGCGGAGATACGCAGTATTTT. This gives the protein CASSLGSGDTQYF.

This clone was seen a handful of times. V is TRBV19 and J is TRBJ1-5; 8 positions match TRBD1. The V and J ends lost 7 bases and 5 bases, in that order; junction bases with no gene match: 7. The germline V gene encodes CDR1 LNHDA and CDR2 SQIVND (reference sequence). This CDR3 has 14 amino acids. The CDR3 region is CASKQGQVDQPQHF. The CDR3 DNA reads TGTGCCAGTAAACAGGGACAGGTAGATCAGCCCCAGCATTTT.

The chain carries TRBV11-2 and TRBJ2-7; no clear D gene. Germline V gene lookup returns CDR1 SGHAT and CDR2 FQNNGV. Trimming left V 1 base short and J 2 bases short, with 9 bases between. This CDR3 is built from 14 residues. The CDR3 sequence is CASSLAYSAYEQYF. The CDR3 nucleotides read TGTGCCAGCAGCTTAGCTTACAGTGCCTACGAGCAGTACTTC.

This chain uses TRBV19 with TRBJ2-1, with D perhaps matching TRBD2 (5 bases). V lost 4 bases and J 4 bases, leaving 5 bases between the germline ends. Germline V gives CDR1 LNHDA, CDR2 SQIVND (reference sequence). The CDR3 contains 12 residues. CDR3 nucleotide sequence: TGTGCCAGTAGTAGACTATACAATGAGCAGTTCTTC. Its translation is CASSRLYNEQFF.

This clone has only a few counts. The rearrangement joins TRBV15 to TRBJ1-4; no definite D call. This CDR3 contains 18 residues. Trimming cost V 0 bases and J 7 bases, with 21 bases left between them. Germline V CDR1 and CDR2: LNHNV, YYDKDF (reference sequence). The CDR3 here is CATSRDPNLPRAGEKLFF. The CDR3, as DNA: TGTGCCACCAGCAGAGATCCTAATCTTCCGAGGGCGGGTGAAAAACTGTTTTTT.